These T cell receptor beta chains were read from a single sample in a study of shared clonotypes between healthy human individuals. TCRdb keeps only in-frame clones here, not all; method: immunoSEQ multiplex PCR. Found here are about 1.4 million clones, roughly 96% of them singletons; the top ten hold approximately 1.1%. The sequencing sample was made of naive CD4+ T cells sorted from blood. These receptors came from a man under 40 in good health. Both conserved end residues are part of each CDR3. Each record gives: J gene, V gene, D gene, CDR3 length, clone size, CDR3 DNA, CDR3 protein. The D gene is left open where the match is weak. A clone size is listed for some rows: how often the clone was seen (once, few, many), or a class if it is expanded.

TRBJ2-3	TRBV18	NA	15	NA	TGTGCCAGCTCACCAAGGGGCGAGATGGGGGATACGCAGTATTTT	CASSPRGEMGDTQYF
TRBJ2-3	TRBV9	NA	15	NA	TGTGCCAGCAGCGCCCTTGGAGGCAACACAGATACGCAGTATTTT	CASSALGGNTDTQYF
TRBJ2-1	TRBV18	NA	15	NA	TGTGCCAGCTCACCATTTAGGGTTTCCTACAATGAGCAGTTCTTC	CASSPFRVSYNEQFF
TRBJ2-5	TRBV5-8	NA	11	NA	TGTGCCAGCAGCGAGCGGGAGACCCAGTACTTC	CASSERETQYF
TRBJ2-1	TRBV5-1	TRBD1	15	NA	TGCGCCAGCAGCTTAGGGGGCCTCAATGGTAATGAGCAGTTCTTC	CASSLGGLNGNEQFF
TRBJ1-1	TRBV20-1	NA	11	NA	TGCAGAGCCGGCGGCGGGGAAAAAGCTTTCTTT	CRAGGGEKAFF
TRBJ2-7	TRBV18	NA	14	NA	TGTGCCAGCTCACCCGCGGCTCAGGGCGGCGAGCAGTACTTC	CASSPAAQGGEQYF
TRBJ2-1	TRBV18	TRBD1	17	NA	TGTGCCAGCTCACCTTCGCGAGACAGGGGGCGAGGCAATGAGCAGTTCTTC	CASSPSRDRGRGNEQFF
TRBJ2-7	TRBV19	NA	14	NA	TGTGCCAGTAGTATTGGAGCTACGTCTTTCGAGCAGTACTTC	CASSIGATSFEQYF
TRBJ2-7	TRBV28	TRBD2	16	NA	TGTGCCAGCAGTTTAGGTGGGACTAGCGGGAGTTACGAGCAGTACTTC	CASSLGGTSGSYEQYF
TRBJ2-7	TRBV28	NA	12	NA	TGTGCCAGCACCACTAGCTCCTACGAGCAGTACTTC	CASTTSSYEQYF
TRBJ1-1	TRBV29-1	NA	11	NA	TGCAGCGCTGGGTCGGACACTGAAGCTTTCTTT	CSAGSDTEAFF
TRBJ1-1	TRBV9	NA	14	NA	TGTGCCAGCAACCCGGACAGCCTCCCAAGGGGAGCTTTCTTT	CASNPDSLPRGAFF
TRBJ2-7	TRBV6-9	NA	14	NA	TGTGCCAGCACTTGGGGGCCCGGGACCTACGAGCAGTACTTC	CASTWGPGTYEQYF
TRBJ2-2	TRBV10-1	TRBD2	19	NA	TGCGCCAGCAGTGACCCGACTAGCGGGGCGGTAGGGGACACCGGGGAGCTGTTTTTT	CASSDPTSGAVGDTGELFF
TRBJ1-1	TRBV30	TRBD1	15	once	TGTGCCTGGGCTCGGGACAGGGGTCAGGGCACTGAAGCTTTCTTT	CAWARDRGQGTEAFF